The T cell receptor (beta chain) described here comes from a study of blood T cell repertoires in COVID-19. Germline values: CDR1 SGHKS, CDR2 YYEKEE (reference sequence). V lost 7 bases and J 1 base, leaving 11 bases between the germline ends. The CDR3 is 13 residues long. Original data processing: From reference gene primer amplification, estimates of nucleated cell counts were derived. Using immunoSEQ multiplex PCR, the repertoire was profiled, and TCRdb retains in-frame clones only, with some absent. D and trimming were read from the DNA, whereas the V and J calls and clone size are those reported in that table. This sample has about 59,000 clones, with more than 60% found just once.

The source is a woman between 45 and 65 years old with active or convalescent COVID-19. The specimen was peripheral blood. This rearrangement joins TRBV5-5 to TRBJ1-2; D gene unclear. CDR3 in amino acids: CASSETGNYGYTF. The CDR3 DNA reads TGTGCCAGCTCTGAGACGGGTAACTATGGCTACACCTTC.